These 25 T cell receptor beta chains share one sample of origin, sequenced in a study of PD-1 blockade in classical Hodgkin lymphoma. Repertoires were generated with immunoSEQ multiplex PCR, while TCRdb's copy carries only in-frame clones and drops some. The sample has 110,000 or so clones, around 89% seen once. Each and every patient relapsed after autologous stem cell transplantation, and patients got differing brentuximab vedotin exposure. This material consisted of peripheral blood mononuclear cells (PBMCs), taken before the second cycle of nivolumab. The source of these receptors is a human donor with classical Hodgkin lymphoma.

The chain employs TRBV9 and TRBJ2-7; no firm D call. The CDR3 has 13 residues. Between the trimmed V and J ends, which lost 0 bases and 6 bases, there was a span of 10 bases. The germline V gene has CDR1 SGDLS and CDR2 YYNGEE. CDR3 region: CASSVDPSFEQYF. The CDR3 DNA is TGTGCCAGCAGCGTAGATCCCAGCTTCGAGCAGTACTTC.

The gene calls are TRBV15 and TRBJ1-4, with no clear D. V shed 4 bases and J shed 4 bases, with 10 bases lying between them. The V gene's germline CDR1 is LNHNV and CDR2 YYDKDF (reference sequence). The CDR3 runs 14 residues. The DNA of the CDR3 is TGTGCCACCAGCACTCGACGGCATAATGAAAAACTGTTTTTT. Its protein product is CATSTRRHNEKLFF.

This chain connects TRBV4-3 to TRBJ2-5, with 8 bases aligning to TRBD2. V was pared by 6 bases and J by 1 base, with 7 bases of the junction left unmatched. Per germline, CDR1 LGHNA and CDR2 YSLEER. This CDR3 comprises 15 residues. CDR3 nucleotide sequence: TGCGCCAGCAGTTACGGTGGGACTAGCCAAGAGACCCAGTACTTC. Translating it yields CASSYGGTSQETQYF.

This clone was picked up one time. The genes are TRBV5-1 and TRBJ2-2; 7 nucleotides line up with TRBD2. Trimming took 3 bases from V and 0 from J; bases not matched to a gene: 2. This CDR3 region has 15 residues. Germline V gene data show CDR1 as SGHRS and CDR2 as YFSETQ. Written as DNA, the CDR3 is TGCGCCAGCAGCTCCGGACTAGCGAACACCGGGGAGCTGTTTTTT. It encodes CASSSGLANTGELFF.

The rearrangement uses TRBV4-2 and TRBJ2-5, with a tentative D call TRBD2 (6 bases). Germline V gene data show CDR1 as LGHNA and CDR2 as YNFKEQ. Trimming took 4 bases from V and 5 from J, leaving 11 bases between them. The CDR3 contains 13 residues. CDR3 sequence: CASSLLGGETQYF. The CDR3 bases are TGTGCCAGCAGCCTCCTTGGGGGGGAGACCCAGTACTTC.

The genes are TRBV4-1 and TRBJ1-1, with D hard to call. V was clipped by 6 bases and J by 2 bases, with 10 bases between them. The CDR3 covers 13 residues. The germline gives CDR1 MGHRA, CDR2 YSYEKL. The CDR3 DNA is TGCGCCAGCAGTTGGCTAGACAACACTGAAGCTTTCTTT. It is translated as CASSWLDNTEAFF.

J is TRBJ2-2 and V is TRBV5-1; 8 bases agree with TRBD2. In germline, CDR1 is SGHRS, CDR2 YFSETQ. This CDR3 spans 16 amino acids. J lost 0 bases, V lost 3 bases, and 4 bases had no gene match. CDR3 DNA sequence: TGCGCCAGCAGCTCAACTAGCGGAACGAACACCGGGGAGCTGTTTTTT. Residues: CASSSTSGTNTGELFF.

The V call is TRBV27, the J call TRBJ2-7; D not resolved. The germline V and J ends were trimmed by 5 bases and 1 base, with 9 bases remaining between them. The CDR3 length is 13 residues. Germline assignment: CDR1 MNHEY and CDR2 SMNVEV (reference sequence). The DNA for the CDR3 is TGTGCCAGCAGTCCCCCCGGATCCTACGAGCAGTACTTC. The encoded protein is CASSPPGSYEQYF.

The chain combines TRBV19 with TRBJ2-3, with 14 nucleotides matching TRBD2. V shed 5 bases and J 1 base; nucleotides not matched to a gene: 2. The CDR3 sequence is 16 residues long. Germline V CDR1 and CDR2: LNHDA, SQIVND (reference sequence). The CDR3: CASSLGLAGGTDTQYF. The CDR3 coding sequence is TGTGCCAGTAGTCTGGGACTAGCGGGAGGCACAGATACGCAGTATTTT.

CDR3 protein: CASSEASGYAGELFF. The CDR3 region has the DNA TGTGCCAGCAGTGAAGCTTCAGGGTATGCCGGGGAGCTGTTTTTT. The chain joins TRBV6-1 to TRBJ2-2; possibly TRBD1 for D (5 bases). The CDR3 length is 15 residues. The germline V gene has CDR1 MNHNS and CDR2 SASEGT. V was clipped by 0 bases and J by 6 bases, with 11 bases between them.

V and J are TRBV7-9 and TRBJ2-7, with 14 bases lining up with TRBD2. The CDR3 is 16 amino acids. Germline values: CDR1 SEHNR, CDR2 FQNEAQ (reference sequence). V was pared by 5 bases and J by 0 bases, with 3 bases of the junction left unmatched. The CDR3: CASSPGTSGGSYEQYF. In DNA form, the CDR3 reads TGTGCCAGCAGCCCGGGGACTAGCGGGGGCTCCTACGAGCAGTACTTC.

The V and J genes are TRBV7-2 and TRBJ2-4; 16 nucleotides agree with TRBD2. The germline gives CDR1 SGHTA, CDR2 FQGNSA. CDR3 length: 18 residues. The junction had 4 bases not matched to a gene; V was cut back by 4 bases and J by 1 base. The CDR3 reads CASSWGLAGGRAKNIQYF. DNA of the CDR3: TGTGCCAGCAGCTGGGGACTAGCGGGAGGGCGTGCCAAAAACATTCAGTACTTC.

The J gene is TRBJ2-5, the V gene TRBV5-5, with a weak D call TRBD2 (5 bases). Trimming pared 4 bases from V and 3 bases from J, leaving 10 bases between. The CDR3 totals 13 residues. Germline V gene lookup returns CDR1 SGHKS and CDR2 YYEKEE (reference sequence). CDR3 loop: CASSPDFEETQYF. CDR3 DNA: TGTGCCAGCAGCCCGGACTTTGAAGAGACCCAGTACTTC.

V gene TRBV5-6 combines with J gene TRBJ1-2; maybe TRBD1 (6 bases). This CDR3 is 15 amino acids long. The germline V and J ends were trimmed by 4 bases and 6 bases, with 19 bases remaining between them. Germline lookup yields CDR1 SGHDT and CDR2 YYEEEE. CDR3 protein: CASSVVGGQGHGYTF. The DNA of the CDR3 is TGTGCCAGCAGCGTTGTGGGGGGCCAGGGGCATGGCTACACCTTC.

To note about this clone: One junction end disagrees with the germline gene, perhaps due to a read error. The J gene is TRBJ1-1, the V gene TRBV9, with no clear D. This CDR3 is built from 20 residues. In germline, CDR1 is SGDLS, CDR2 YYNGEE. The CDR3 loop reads CASSPDEFGILNIKNAEAFF. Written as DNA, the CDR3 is TGTGCCAGCAGCCCTGACGAATTTGGAATCCTTAATATAAAGAACGCTGAAGCTTTCTTT.

The CDR3, as DNA: TGTGCCAGCAGCTTCCGAACAGGGCAAGGGGCCAACGTCCTGACTTTC. It yields the protein CASSFRTGQGANVLTF. This chain uses TRBV5-8 with TRBJ2-6; D is possibly TRBD1 (6 bases). Trimming removed 2 bases from V and 4 bases from J, with 13 bases in between. The CDR3 is 16 amino acids. CDR1 is SGHTS, CDR2 YDEGEE, per germline.

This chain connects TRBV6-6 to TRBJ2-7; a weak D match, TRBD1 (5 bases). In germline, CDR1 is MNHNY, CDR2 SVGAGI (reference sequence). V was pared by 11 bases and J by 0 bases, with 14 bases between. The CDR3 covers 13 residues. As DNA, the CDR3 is TGTGCCGGAAGGGGCATGAGCTCCTACGAGCAGTACTTC. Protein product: CAGRGMSSYEQYF.

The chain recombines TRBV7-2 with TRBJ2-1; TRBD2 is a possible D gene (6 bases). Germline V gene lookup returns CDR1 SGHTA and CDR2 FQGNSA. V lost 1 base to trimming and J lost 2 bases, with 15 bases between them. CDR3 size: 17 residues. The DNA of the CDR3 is TGTGCCAGCAGCTTAGTGTCGGGGCGGACTACCTACAATGAGCAGTTCTTC. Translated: CASSLVSGRTTYNEQFF.

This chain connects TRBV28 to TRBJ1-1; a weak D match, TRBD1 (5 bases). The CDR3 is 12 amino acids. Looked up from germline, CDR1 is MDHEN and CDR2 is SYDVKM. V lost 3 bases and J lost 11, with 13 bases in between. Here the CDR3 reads CASSLIGVVAFF. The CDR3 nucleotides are TGTGCCAGCAGTTTGATAGGGGTAGTGGCTTTCTTT.

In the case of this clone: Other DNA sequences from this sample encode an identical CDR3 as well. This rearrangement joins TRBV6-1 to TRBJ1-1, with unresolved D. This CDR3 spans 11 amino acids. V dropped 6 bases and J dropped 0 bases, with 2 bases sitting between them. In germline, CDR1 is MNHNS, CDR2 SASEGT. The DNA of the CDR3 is TGTGCCAGCAGGATGAACACTGAAGCTTTCTTT. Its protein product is CASRMNTEAFF.

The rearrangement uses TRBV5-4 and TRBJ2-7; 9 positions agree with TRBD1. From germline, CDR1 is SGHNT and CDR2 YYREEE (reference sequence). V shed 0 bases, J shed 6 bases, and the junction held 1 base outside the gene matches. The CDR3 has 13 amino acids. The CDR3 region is CASSLDRGLEQYF. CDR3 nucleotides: TGTGCCAGCAGCTTGGACAGGGGGCTCGAGCAGTACTTC.

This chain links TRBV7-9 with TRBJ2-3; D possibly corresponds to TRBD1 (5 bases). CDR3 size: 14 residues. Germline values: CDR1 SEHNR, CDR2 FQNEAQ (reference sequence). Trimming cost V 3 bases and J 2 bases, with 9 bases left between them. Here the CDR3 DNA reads TGTGCCAGCAGCTTGGGGCTTCTCACAGATACGCAGTATTTT. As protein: CASSLGLLTDTQYF. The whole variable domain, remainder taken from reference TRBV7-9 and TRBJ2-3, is DTGVSQNPRHKITKRGQNVTFRCDPISEHNRLYWYRQTLGQGPEFLTYFQNEAQLEKSRLLSDRFSAERPKGSFSTLEIQRTEQGDSAMYLCASSLGLLTDTQYFGPGTRLTVL.

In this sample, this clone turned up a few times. The CDR3 DNA reads TGTGCCAGCAAGCGGGATGGCACAGATACGCAGTATTTT. This translates into CASKRDGTDTQYF. V usage is TRBV5-4 and J usage is TRBJ2-3; 7 bases match TRBD2. CDR1 and CDR2 (germline): SGHNT, YYREEE (reference sequence). J was trimmed by 1 base and V by 6 bases; bases with no gene match: 2. The CDR3 runs 13 residues.

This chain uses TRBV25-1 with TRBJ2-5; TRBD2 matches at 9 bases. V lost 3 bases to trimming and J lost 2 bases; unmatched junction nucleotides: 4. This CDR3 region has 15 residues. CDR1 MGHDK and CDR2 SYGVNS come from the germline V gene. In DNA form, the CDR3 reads TGTGCCAGCAGTGACCTGACTAGCGGACAAGAGACCCAGTACTTC. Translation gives CASSDLTSGQETQYF.

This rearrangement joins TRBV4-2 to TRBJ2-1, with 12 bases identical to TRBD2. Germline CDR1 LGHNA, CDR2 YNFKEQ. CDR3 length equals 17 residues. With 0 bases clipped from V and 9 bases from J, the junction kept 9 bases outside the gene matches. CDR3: CASSQDPLSTSGSEQFF. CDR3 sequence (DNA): TGTGCCAGCAGCCAAGACCCTCTCTCGACTAGCGGGAGTGAGCAGTTCTTC.